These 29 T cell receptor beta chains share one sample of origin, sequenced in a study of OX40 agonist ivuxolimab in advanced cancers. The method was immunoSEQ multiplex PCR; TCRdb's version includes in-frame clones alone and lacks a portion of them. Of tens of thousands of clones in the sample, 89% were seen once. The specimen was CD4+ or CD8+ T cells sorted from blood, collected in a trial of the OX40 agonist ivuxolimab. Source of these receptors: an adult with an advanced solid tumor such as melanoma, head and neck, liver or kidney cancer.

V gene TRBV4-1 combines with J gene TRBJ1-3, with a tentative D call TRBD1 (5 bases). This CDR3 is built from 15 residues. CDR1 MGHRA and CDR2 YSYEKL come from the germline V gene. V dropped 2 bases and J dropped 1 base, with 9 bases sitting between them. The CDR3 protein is CASSQPRASGNTIYF. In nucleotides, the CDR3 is TGCGCCAGCAGCCAACCCAGGGCGTCTGGAAACACCATATATTTT.

CDR3 DNA sequence: TGTGCCAGCAGTTTAAACAGGGGGGAAAAACTGTTTTTT. It is translated as CASSLNRGEKLFF. The chain couples TRBV27 to TRBJ1-4, with TRBD1 identical over 8 bases. The CDR3 consists of 13 residues. Trimming at V came to 2 bases and at J to 8 bases, leaving 1 base not matched to a gene. Per germline, CDR1 MNHEY and CDR2 SMNVEV (reference sequence). Full variable domain (rest looked up from reference TRBV27 and TRBJ1-4): EAQVTQNPRYLITVTGKKLTVTCSQNMNHEYMSWYRQDPGLGLRQIYYSMNVEVTDKGDVPEGYKVSRKEKRNFPLILESPSPNQTSLYFCASSLNRGEKLFFGSGTQLSVL.

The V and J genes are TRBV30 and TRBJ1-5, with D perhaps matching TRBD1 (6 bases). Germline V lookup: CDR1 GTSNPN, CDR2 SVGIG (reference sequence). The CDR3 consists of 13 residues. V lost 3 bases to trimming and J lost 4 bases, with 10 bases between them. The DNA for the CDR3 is TGTGCCTGGAGAGGCAGGGGTAATCAGCCCCAGCATTTT. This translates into CAWRGRGNQPQHF.

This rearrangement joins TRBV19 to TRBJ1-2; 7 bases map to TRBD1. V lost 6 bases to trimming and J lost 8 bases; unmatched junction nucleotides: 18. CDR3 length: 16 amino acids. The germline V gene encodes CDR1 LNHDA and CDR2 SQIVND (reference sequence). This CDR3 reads CASSARQGTKKRGYTF. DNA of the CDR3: TGTGCCAGTAGCGCCCGACAGGGAACAAAGAAGAGGGGCTACACCTTC.

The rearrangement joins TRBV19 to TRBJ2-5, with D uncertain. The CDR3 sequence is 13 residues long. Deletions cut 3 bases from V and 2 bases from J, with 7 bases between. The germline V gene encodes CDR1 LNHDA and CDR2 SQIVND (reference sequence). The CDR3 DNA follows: TGTGCCAGTAGTATCTCGTCTCAAGAGACCCAGTACTTC. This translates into CASSISSQETQYF. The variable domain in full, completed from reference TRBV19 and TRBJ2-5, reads DGGITQSPKYLFRKEGQNVTLSCEQNLNHDAMYWYRQDPGQGLRLIYYSQIVNDFQKGDIAEGYSVSREKKESFPLTVTSAQKNPTAFYLCASSISSQETQYFGPGTRLLVL.

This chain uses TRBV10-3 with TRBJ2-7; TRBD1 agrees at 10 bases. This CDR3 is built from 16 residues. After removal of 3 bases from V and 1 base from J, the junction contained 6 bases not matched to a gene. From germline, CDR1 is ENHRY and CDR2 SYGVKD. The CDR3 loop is CAISDQGQGLSYEQYF. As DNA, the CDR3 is TGTGCCATCAGTGATCAGGGACAGGGGTTGTCCTACGAGCAGTACTTC.

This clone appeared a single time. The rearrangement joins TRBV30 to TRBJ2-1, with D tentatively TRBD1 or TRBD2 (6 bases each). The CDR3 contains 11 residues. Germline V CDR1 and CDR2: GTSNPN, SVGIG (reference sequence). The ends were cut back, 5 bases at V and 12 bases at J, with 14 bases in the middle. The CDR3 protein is CAWLLSGAQFF. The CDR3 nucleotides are TGTGCCTGGCTCTTATCGGGGGCGCAGTTCTTC.

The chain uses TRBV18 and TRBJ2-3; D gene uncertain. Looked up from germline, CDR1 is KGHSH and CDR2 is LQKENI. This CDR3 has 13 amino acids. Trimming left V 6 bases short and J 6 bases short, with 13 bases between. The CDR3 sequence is CASSGPSGDTQYF. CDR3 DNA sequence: TGTGCCAGCTCCGGACCATCTGGGGATACGCAGTATTTT.

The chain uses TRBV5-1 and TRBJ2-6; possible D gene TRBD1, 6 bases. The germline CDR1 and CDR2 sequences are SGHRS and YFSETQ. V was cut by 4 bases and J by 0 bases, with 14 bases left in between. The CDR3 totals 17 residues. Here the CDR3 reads CASSLRSDSSGANVLTF. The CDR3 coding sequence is TGCGCCAGCAGCCTTAGATCGGACAGCTCTGGGGCCAACGTCCTGACTTTC.

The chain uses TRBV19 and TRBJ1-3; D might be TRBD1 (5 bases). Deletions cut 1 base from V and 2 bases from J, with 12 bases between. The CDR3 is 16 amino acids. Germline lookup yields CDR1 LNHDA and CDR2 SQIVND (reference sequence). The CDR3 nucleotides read TGTGCCAGTAGTATAGGAAACAGGAAGGCTGGAAACACCATATATTTT. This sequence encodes CASSIGNRKAGNTIYF. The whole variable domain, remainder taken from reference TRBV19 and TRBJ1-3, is DGGITQSPKYLFRKEGQNVTLSCEQNLNHDAMYWYRQDPGQGLRLIYYSQIVNDFQKGDIAEGYSVSREKKESFPLTVTSAQKNPTAFYLCASSIGNRKAGNTIYFGEGSWLTVV.

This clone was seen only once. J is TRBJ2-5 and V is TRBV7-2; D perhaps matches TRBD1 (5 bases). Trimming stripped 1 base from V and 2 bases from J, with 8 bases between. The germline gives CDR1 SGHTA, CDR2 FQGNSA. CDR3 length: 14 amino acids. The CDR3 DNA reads TGTGCCAGCAGCTTAGATCCAGGGCAAGAGACCCAGTACTTC. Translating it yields CASSLDPGQETQYF.

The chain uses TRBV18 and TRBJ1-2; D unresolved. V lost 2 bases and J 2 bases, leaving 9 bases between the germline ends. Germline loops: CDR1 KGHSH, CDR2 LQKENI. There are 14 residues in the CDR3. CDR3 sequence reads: CASSPTGINYGYTF. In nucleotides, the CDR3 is TGTGCCAGCTCACCAACCGGGATCAACTATGGCTACACCTTC.

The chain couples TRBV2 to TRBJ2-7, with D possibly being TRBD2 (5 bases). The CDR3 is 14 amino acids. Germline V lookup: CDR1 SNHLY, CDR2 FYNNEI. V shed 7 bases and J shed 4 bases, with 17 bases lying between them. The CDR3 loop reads CASNLDSATYEQYF. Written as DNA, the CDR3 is TGTGCCAGCAATCTGGACTCGGCGACATACGAGCAGTACTTC.

In DNA form, the CDR3 reads TGCGCCAGCAGCCCCTCGGACAGGGGGCTAGGTGGCTACACCTTC. Protein: CASSPSDRGLGGYTF. This chain links TRBV5-1 with TRBJ1-2, with 11 bases fitting TRBD1. From germline, CDR1 is SGHRS and CDR2 YFSETQ. This CDR3 has 15 amino acids. V lost 4 bases to trimming and J lost 7 bases; unmatched junction nucleotides: 9. The full variable domain, completed using reference TRBV5-1 and TRBJ1-2, is KAGVTQTPRYLIKTRGQQVTLSCSPISGHRSVSWYQQTPGQGLQFLFEYFSETQRNKGNFPGRFSGRQFSNSRSEMNVSTLELGDSALYLCASSPSDRGLGGYTFGSGTRLTVV.

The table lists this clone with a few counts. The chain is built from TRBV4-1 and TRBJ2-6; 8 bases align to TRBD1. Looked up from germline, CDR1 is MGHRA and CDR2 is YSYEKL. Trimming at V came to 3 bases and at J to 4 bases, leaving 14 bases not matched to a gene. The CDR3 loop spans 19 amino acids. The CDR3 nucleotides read TGCGCCAGCAGCCAGTACCGGGACAGGATGCGGGACGGGGCCAACGTCCTGACTTTC. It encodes CASSQYRDRMRDGANVLTF.

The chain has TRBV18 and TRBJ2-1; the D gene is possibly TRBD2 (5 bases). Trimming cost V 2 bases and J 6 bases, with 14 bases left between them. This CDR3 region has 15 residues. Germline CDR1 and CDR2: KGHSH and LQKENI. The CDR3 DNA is TGTGCCAGCTCACCAAGTCGGACTCCCCCCAATGAGCAGTTCTTC. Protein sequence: CASSPSRTPPNEQFF. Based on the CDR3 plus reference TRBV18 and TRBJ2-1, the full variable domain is NAGVMQNPRHLVRRRGQEARLRCSPMKGHSHVYWYRQLPEEGLKFMVYLQKENIIDESGMPKERFSAEFPKEGPSILRIQQVVRGDSAAYFCASSPSRTPPNEQFFGPGTRLTVL.

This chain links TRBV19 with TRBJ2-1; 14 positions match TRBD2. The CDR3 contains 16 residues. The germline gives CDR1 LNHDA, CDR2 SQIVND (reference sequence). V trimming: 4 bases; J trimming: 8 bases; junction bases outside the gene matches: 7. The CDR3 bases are TGTGCCAGTAGTAACTCCCGACTAGCGGGAGGGGATGAGCAGTTCTTC. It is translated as CASSNSRLAGGDEQFF. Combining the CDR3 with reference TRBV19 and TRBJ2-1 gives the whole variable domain DGGITQSPKYLFRKEGQNVTLSCEQNLNHDAMYWYRQDPGQGLRLIYYSQIVNDFQKGDIAEGYSVSREKKESFPLTVTSAQKNPTAFYLCASSNSRLAGGDEQFFGPGTRLTVL.

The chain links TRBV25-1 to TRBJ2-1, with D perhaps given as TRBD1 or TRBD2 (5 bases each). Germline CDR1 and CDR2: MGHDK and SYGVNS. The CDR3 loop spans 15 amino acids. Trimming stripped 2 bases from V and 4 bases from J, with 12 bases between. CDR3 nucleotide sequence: TGTGCCAGCAGTGAAGTCCCGGGACCATACAATGAGCAGTTCTTC. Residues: CASSEVPGPYNEQFF. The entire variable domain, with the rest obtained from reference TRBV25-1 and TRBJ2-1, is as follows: EADIYQTPRYLVIGTGKKITLECSQTMGHDKMYWYQQDPGMELHLIHYSYGVNSTEKGDLSSESTVSRIRTEHFPLTLESARPSHTSQYLCASSEVPGPYNEQFFGPGTRLTVL.

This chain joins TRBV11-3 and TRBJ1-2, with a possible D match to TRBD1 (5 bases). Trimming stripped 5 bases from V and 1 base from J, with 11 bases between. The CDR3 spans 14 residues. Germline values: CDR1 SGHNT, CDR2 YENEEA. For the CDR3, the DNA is TGTGCCAGCAGCCAGCGACAGATTAACTATGGCTACACCTTC. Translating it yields CASSQRQINYGYTF.

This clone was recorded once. Written as DNA, the CDR3 is TGTGCCAGCAGCCCCTTTAAAGCAGGGCAAGAGACCCAGTACTTC. Its translation: CASSPFKAGQETQYF. The chain recombines TRBV28 with TRBJ2-5; the D gene is possibly TRBD1 (5 bases). The ends were cut back, 6 bases at V and 2 bases at J, with 16 bases in the middle. From germline, CDR1 is MDHEN and CDR2 SYDVKM. The CDR3 runs 15 residues. Full variable domain (rest looked up from reference TRBV28 and TRBJ2-5): DVKVTQSSRYLVKRTGEKVFLECVQDMDHENMFWYRQDPGLGLRLIYFSYDVKMKEKGDIPEGYSVSREKKERFSLILESASTNQTSMYLCASSPFKAGQETQYFGPGTRLLVL.

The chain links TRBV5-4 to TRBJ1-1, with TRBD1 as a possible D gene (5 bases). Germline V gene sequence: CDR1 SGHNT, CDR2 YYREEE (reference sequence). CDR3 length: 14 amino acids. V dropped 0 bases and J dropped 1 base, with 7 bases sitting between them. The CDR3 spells CASSLDTGNTEAFF. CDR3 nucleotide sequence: TGTGCCAGCAGCTTGGACACAGGGAACACTGAAGCTTTCTTT.

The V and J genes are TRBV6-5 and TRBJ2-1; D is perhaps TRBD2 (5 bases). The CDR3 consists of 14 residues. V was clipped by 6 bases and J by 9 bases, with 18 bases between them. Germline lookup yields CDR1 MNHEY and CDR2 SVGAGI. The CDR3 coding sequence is TGTGCCAGCAGCCAAAGGACTGTGACGTCTGAGCAGTTCTTC. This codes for CASSQRTVTSEQFF.

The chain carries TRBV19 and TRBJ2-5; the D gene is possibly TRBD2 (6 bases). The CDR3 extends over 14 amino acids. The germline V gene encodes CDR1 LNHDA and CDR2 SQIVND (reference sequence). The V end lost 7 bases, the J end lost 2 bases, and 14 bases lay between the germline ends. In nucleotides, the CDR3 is TGTGCCAGTACCCCTGGTGGGGGGCAAGAGACCCAGTACTTC. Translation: CASTPGGGQETQYF.

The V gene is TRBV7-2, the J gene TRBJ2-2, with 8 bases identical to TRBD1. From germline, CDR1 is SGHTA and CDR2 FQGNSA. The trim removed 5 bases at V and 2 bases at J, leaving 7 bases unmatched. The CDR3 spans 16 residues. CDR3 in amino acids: CASSLGGQANTGELFF. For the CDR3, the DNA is TGTGCCAGCAGCCTAGGGGGACAGGCAAACACCGGGGAGCTGTTTTTT.

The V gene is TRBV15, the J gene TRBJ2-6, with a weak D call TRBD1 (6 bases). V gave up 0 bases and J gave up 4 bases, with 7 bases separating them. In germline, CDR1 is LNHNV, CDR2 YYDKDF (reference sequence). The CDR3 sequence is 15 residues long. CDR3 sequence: CATSREGAGANVLTF. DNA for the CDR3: TGTGCCACCAGCAGAGAGGGGGCCGGGGCCAACGTCCTGACTTTC.

The CDR3 loop reads CASSSERPYNEQFF. The DNA for the CDR3 is TGTGCCAGCTCGTCGGAGAGGCCCTACAATGAGCAGTTCTTC. The chain employs TRBV28 and TRBJ2-1, with D hard to call. The CDR3 is 14 amino acids. Germline CDR1 MDHEN, CDR2 SYDVKM. V dropped 8 bases and J dropped 2 bases, with 13 bases sitting between them. The full variable domain, rest sourced from reference TRBV28 and TRBJ2-1, is DVKVTQSSRYLVKRTGEKVFLECVQDMDHENMFWYRQDPGLGLRLIYFSYDVKMKEKGDIPEGYSVSREKKERFSLILESASTNQTSMYLCASSSERPYNEQFFGPGTRLTVL.

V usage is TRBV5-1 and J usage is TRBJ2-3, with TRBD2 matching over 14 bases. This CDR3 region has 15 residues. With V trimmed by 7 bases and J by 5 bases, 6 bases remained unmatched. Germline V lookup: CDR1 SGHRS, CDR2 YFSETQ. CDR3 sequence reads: CASSTGTSGGDTQYF. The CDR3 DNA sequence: TGCGCCAGCTCGACCGGGACTAGCGGGGGAGATACGCAGTATTTT.

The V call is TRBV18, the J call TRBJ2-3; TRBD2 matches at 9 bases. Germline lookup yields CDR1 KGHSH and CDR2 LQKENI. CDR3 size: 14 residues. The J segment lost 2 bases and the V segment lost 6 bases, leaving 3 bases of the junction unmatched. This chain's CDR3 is CASSSSGITDTQYF. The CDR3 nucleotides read TGTGCCAGCTCTTCTAGCGGGATCACAGATACGCAGTATTTT.

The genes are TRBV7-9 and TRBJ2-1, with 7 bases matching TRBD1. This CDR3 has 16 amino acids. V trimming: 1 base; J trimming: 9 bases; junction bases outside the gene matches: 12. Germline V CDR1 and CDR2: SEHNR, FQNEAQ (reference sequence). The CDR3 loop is CASSLGGTDLYSEQFF. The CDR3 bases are TGTGCCAGCAGCTTAGGGGGGACAGACCTTTATAGTGAGCAGTTCTTC.